This TCR beta chain was sequenced during a study of radiotherapy plus CTLA-4 blockade in lung cancer. General study points: Clones of tumor-derived TCRs expanded in blood after radiotherapy plus ipilimumab.

The method was immunoSEQ multiplex PCR; TCRdb's version includes in-frame clones alone and lacks a portion of them. The sample records tens of thousands of clones, around 79% being singletons. V was trimmed by 7 bases and J by 8 bases, leaving 20 bases between them. Germline CDR1 is MDHEN and CDR2 is SYDVKM. CDR3 size: 15 residues. Focal radiation and CTLA-4 blockade (ipilimumab) were tested in chemo-refractory metastatic non-small-cell lung cancer patients. As concerns this clone: Antigen specificity is unknown.

This receptor was taken from a human donor with non-small cell lung cancer who had a complete response to radiotherapy plus ipilimumab. This specimen consisted of peripheral blood, obtained from a patient treated with radiotherapy plus ipilimumab. The V call is TRBV28, the J call TRBJ1-4; D might be TRBD1 (6 bases). CDR3 coding DNA: TGTGCCAGCATTTCCCGGGGCAGGGGAAGGGAAAAACTGTTTTTT. Amino acids: CASISRGRGREKLFF.